A single sample gave rise to the 29 T cell receptor beta chains below, sequenced in a study of blood T cell repertoires in COVID-19. Clones were sequenced by immunoSEQ multiplex PCR, and TCRdb holds only the in-frame ones, with some missing. The sample has about 35,000 clones; about four fifths are singletons. Sequencing was performed on peripheral blood. The receptor source for this set is an elderly man with active or convalescent COVID-19.

The chain is built from TRBV7-6 and TRBJ2-3; TRBD2 agrees at 16 bases. Trimming removed 5 bases from V and 2 bases from J; junction bases left unmatched: 16. Looked up from germline, CDR1 is SGHVS and CDR2 is FNYEAQ. The CDR3 consists of 21 residues. The CDR3 region has the DNA TGTGCCAGCAGCCCTTCCTCGGGACTAGCGGGAGGGTTTGGGGTCACAGATACGCAGTATTTT. This sequence encodes CASSPSSGLAGGFGVTDTQYF.

The V call is TRBV11-3, the J call TRBJ2-1, with TRBD2 matching 7 bases. V was clipped by 5 bases and J by 2 bases; unmatched bases: 6. Germline V CDR1 and CDR2: SGHNT, YENEEA. This CDR3 has 15 amino acids. Here the CDR3 reads CASSLGGRAYNEQFF. The CDR3 DNA reads TGTGCCAGCAGCCTCGGGGGGAGGGCCTACAATGAGCAGTTCTTC.

This chain joins TRBV5-1 and TRBJ2-7; TRBD1 matches 7 bases. Germline CDR1 reads SGHRS; CDR2 reads YFSETQ. V shed 4 bases and J 2 bases; nucleotides not matched to a gene: 12. CDR3 length equals 16 residues. The CDR3 protein is CASSPTPDRSAYEQYF. The CDR3 DNA reads TGCGCCAGCAGCCCGACCCCGGACAGGTCAGCCTACGAGCAGTACTTC.

The chain is built from TRBV6-2 or TRBV6-3 and TRBJ2-7, with 8 bases that match TRBD2. Per the germline V gene, CDR1 is MNHEY and CDR2 is SVGEGT. J gave up 2 bases and V 4 bases, and 7 bases lay outside the gene matches. CDR3 length equals 15 residues. In DNA, the CDR3 is TGTGCCAGCAGTTCGGGTAGCGGGGACACCTACGAGCAGTACTTC. Amino acids: CASSSGSGDTYEQYF.

The chain links TRBV5-1 to TRBJ1-4; possibly TRBD1 for D (6 bases). V gave up 4 bases and J gave up 1 base, with 14 bases separating them. The germline CDR1 and CDR2 sequences are SGHRS and YFSETQ. This CDR3 spans 16 amino acids. Here the CDR3 DNA reads TGCGCCAGCAGCGGCCGCCCGGGACAAACTAATGAAAAACTGTTTTTT. Its protein is CASSGRPGQTNEKLFF. Looking up the rest from reference TRBV5-1 and TRBJ1-4 gives the full variable domain: KAGVTQTPRYLIKTRGQQVTLSCSPISGHRSVSWYQQTPGQGLQFLFEYFSETQRNKGNFPGRFSGRQFSNSRSEMNVSTLELGDSALYLCASSGRPGQTNEKLFFGSGTQLSVL.

This sequence joins TRBV4-1 and TRBJ2-3, with 12 bases matching TRBD2. Germline V gene lookup returns CDR1 MGHRA and CDR2 YSYEKL. The CDR3 has 17 residues. The trim removed 4 bases at V and 0 bases at J, leaving 5 bases unmatched. CDR3 protein: CASSLLAGGGSTDTQYF. CDR3 sequence (DNA): TGCGCCAGCAGCCTCCTAGCGGGAGGGGGAAGCACAGATACGCAGTATTTT.

The V and J genes are TRBV6-5 and TRBJ1-1; D not resolved. V shed 2 bases and J shed 0 bases, with 7 bases lying between them. This CDR3 comprises 14 residues. Per the germline V gene, CDR1 is MNHEY and CDR2 is SVGAGI. CDR3 residues: CASSYTPVNTEAFF. CDR3 in DNA: TGTGCCAGCAGTTACACCCCAGTGAACACTGAAGCTTTCTTT.

The chain has TRBV28 and TRBJ2-3; D remains unclear. The CDR3 extends over 12 amino acids. V lost 6 bases, J lost 2 bases, and 6 bases lay in between. The germline CDR1 and CDR2 sequences are MDHEN and SYDVKM. The DNA for the CDR3 is TGTGCCAGCAGCATTTTCACAGATACGCAGTATTTT. The encoded protein is CASSIFTDTQYF.

This clone showed up just once. V usage is TRBV28 and J usage is TRBJ2-7; the D gene is possibly TRBD2 (5 bases). CDR1 and CDR2 from the germline V gene are MDHEN and SYDVKM. The CDR3 is made up of 15 amino acids. V was trimmed by 7 bases and J by 2 bases, leaving 18 bases between them. The CDR3 nucleotides are TGTGCCAGCACCAATTGGGCGGGCGCACCCTACGAGCAGTACTTC. This encodes CASTNWAGAPYEQYF.

This clone was seen more than once but under ten times. The CDR3 reads CASSPHAADRGREKLFF. CDR3 nucleotide sequence: TGTGCCAGCAGCCCCCACGCGGCGGACAGGGGGCGAGAAAAACTGTTTTTT. This chain uses TRBV7-9 with TRBJ1-4, with 11 nucleotides matching TRBD1. This CDR3 comprises 17 residues. V lost 5 bases, J lost 8 bases, and 13 bases stayed unmatched. From germline, CDR1 is SEHNR and CDR2 FQNEAQ (reference sequence). Full variable domain (remainder filled in from reference TRBV7-9 and TRBJ1-4): DTGVSQNPRHKITKRGQNVTFRCDPISEHNRLYWYRQTLGQGPEFLTYFQNEAQLEKSRLLSDRFSAERPKGSFSTLEIQRTEQGDSAMYLCASSPHAADRGREKLFFGSGTQLSVL.

This chain uses TRBV12-3 or TRBV12-4 with TRBJ1-6; maybe TRBD1 (5 bases). V lost 5 bases, J lost 8 bases, and 10 bases lay in between. CDR3 size: 13 residues. The DNA of the CDR3 is TGTGCCAGCAGTGGGGCAGGTGATTCACCCCTCCACTTT. It yields the protein CASSGAGDSPLHF.

The rearrangement uses TRBV30 and TRBJ2-5; TRBD2 aligns across 11 bases. Germline V lookup: CDR1 GTSNPN, CDR2 SVGIG (reference sequence). V shed 1 base, J shed 1 base, and the junction held 11 bases outside the gene matches. The CDR3 covers 18 residues. CDR3 sequence reads: CAWSAYISGLAAQETQYF. The CDR3 coding sequence is TGTGCCTGGAGTGCATATATTTCGGGACTAGCGGCCCAAGAGACCCAGTACTTC.

The V call is TRBV19, the J call TRBJ1-1; D call uncertain. The CDR3 contains 15 residues. Trimming removed 4 bases at V and 3 bases at J, with 15 bases between. CDR1 LNHDA and CDR2 SQIVND come from the germline V gene (reference sequence). CDR3 DNA: TGTGCCAGTAGTAGGGGAGTGGCCCCCTACACTGAAGCTTTCTTT. Amino acids: CASSRGVAPYTEAFF.

This clone was recorded a few times. The genes are TRBV12-5 and TRBJ1-5, with 10 bases that match TRBD1. In germline, CDR1 is LGHNT, CDR2 FRNRAP. The CDR3 sequence is 19 residues long. V gave up 2 bases and J gave up 5 bases; unmatched junction bases: 15. CDR3 coding DNA: TGTGCTAGTGGTTTGTCCCGGACAGGGGGTCTTCGCCTTTATCAGCCCCAGCATTTT. Protein: CASGLSRTGGLRLYQPQHF.

The chain links TRBV4-3 to TRBJ2-2; D may be TRBD2 (5 bases). Trimming shortened V by 0 bases and J by 13 bases, and 12 bases separated the two germline ends. The CDR3 has 13 amino acids. CDR1 and CDR2 (germline): LGHNA, YSLEER. CDR3 nucleotides: TGCGCCAGCAGCCAAGATGGGATCAGCGGGCTGTTTTTT. Protein: CASSQDGISGLFF.

The chain is built from TRBV25-1 and TRBJ2-5, with D possibly matching TRBD2 (6 bases). Trimming left V 6 bases short and J 0 bases short, with 14 bases between. CDR1 and CDR2 from the germline V gene are MGHDK and SYGVNS. This CDR3 has 15 residues. The CDR3 spells CASRGGTGYQETQYF. In nucleotides, the CDR3 is TGTGCCAGCAGGGGCGGGACTGGGTACCAAGAGACCCAGTACTTC.

The DNA for the CDR3 is TGTGCCAGCAGCTCTTCCGGGACTAGCGGCAACAATGAGCAGTTCTTC. It is translated as CASSSSGTSGNNEQFF. The V and J genes are TRBV7-2 and TRBJ2-1, with 11 bases aligning to TRBD2. This CDR3 spans 16 amino acids. V shed 4 bases and J 5 bases; nucleotides not matched to a gene: 7. Germline loops: CDR1 SGHTA, CDR2 FQGNSA.

The chain uses TRBV24-1 and TRBJ2-1, with D perhaps matching TRBD1 (6 bases). The CDR3 extends over 15 amino acids. Germline assignment: CDR1 KGHDR and CDR2 SFDVKD. The V end was cut by 2 bases, the J end by 2 bases, with 9 bases between. CDR3 DNA sequence: TGTGCCACCAGTGATTCCCAGGGGACCTACAATGAGCAGTTCTTC. Its translation: CATSDSQGTYNEQFF.

The chain combines TRBV24-1 with TRBJ2-3; D uncertain. The CDR3 is 12 amino acids. Trimming left V 4 bases short and J 6 bases short, with 7 bases between. The germline gives CDR1 KGHDR, CDR2 SFDVKD. CDR3 region: CATSERPDTQYF. CDR3 DNA sequence: TGTGCCACCAGTGAGAGGCCGGATACGCAGTATTTT.

The chain combines TRBV6-1 with TRBJ1-2, with 9 nucleotides matching TRBD1. Trimming took 0 bases from V and 8 from J; bases not matched to a gene: 4. The CDR3 loop spans 14 amino acids. Germline values: CDR1 MNHNS, CDR2 SASEGT. CDR3 in amino acids: CASSEAGQGWGYTF. As DNA, the CDR3 is TGTGCCAGCAGTGAAGCGGGACAGGGTTGGGGCTACACCTTC.

The chain is built from TRBV6-6 and TRBJ2-6; D might be TRBD1 (5 bases). This CDR3 spans 16 amino acids. The germline V gene encodes CDR1 MNHNY and CDR2 SVGAGI (reference sequence). The germline V and J ends were trimmed by 2 bases and 0 bases, with 8 bases remaining between them. CDR3 sequence: CASSYDSLSGANVLTF. The CDR3 bases are TGTGCCAGCAGTTACGACAGCCTCTCTGGGGCCAACGTCCTGACTTTC.

The chain links TRBV18 to TRBJ1-5; weak D call: TRBD1 (5 bases). CDR1 KGHSH and CDR2 LQKENI come from the germline V gene. V was trimmed by 2 bases and J by 1 base, leaving 9 bases between them. The CDR3 is 15 amino acids. The CDR3 spells CASSPFGGSNQPQHF. The CDR3 bases are TGTGCCAGCTCACCATTCGGGGGGAGCAATCAGCCCCAGCATTTT.

The rearrangement joins TRBV6-5 to TRBJ1-2, with TRBD1 identical over 8 bases. The germline V gene has CDR1 MNHEY and CDR2 SVGAGI. J lost 5 bases, V lost 4 bases, and 12 bases had no gene match. This CDR3 contains 16 residues. This CDR3 reads CASSSYRGSGVYGYTF. In DNA form, the CDR3 reads TGTGCCAGCAGTTCGTACAGGGGGAGTGGGGTTTATGGCTACACCTTC.

The rearrangement uses TRBV7-8 and TRBJ1-1; possibly TRBD1 for D (5 bases). Trimming stripped 6 bases from V and 4 bases from J, with 9 bases between. The CDR3 has 12 amino acids. Germline CDR1 and CDR2: SGHVS and FQNEAQ. CDR3 in DNA: TGTGCCAGCAGTTCCCAGGGCACTGAAGCTTTCTTT. Translated, it gives CASSSQGTEAFF.

The chain has TRBV9 and TRBJ1-1; 7 nucleotides agree with TRBD1. The germline V gene has CDR1 SGDLS and CDR2 YYNGEE. This CDR3 is 15 amino acids long. The J segment lost 1 base and the V segment lost 0 bases, leaving 3 bases of the junction unmatched. CDR3 amino acids: CASSVEEGANTEAFF. As DNA, the CDR3 is TGTGCCAGCAGCGTAGAAGAGGGGGCGAACACTGAAGCTTTCTTT.

The CDR3 coding sequence is TGTGCCAGCTCACCACCCCGCGGACAGGGGGGAACCTACGAGCAGTACTTC. Its translation is CASSPPRGQGGTYEQYF. V is TRBV18 and J is TRBJ2-7; 10 positions match TRBD1. Germline V gene sequence: CDR1 KGHSH, CDR2 LQKENI. Germline trimming cut 0 bases from V and 2 bases from J; bases unmatched to any gene: 7. The CDR3 spans 17 residues.

This chain joins TRBV7-2 and TRBJ2-3, with D perhaps TRBD1 (6 bases). The CDR3 runs 14 residues. Between the trimmed V and J ends, which lost 0 bases and 5 bases, there was a span of 9 bases. Germline CDR1 reads SGHTA; CDR2 reads FQGNSA. CDR3 sequence: CASSLAVRGDTQYF. CDR3 nucleotides: TGTGCCAGCAGCTTAGCGGTCAGGGGAGATACGCAGTATTTT.

The CDR3 nucleotides read TGTGCCAGCAGTTTATCGGAGGGGATCGGGCCCCAGCATTTT. This sequence encodes CASSLSEGIGPQHF. V is TRBV28 and J is TRBJ1-5; tentative D call: TRBD1 (5 bases). Per germline, CDR1 MDHEN and CDR2 SYDVKM. V lost 1 base and J lost 9, with 13 bases in between. CDR3 length: 14 amino acids.

The chain joins TRBV19 to TRBJ2-5, with 7 bases aligning to TRBD1. Germline values: CDR1 LNHDA, CDR2 SQIVND (reference sequence). This CDR3 region has 15 residues. Germline trimming cut 4 bases from V and 2 bases from J; bases unmatched to any gene: 7. CDR3 DNA: TGTGCCAGTAGTACCGGTTCACAGGGGCAAGAGACCCAGTACTTC. It translates to CASSTGSQGQETQYF.